The 3 T cell receptor beta chains presented below share a single source sample, sequenced in a study of PD-1 blockade in classical Hodgkin lymphoma. Profiled with immunoSEQ multiplex PCR; TCRdb holds only in-frame clones, not every one. The sample comprises about 64,000 clones, around 90% of which are singletons, and roughly 8% rests with the top ten. Sample time point: cycle 4 day 1 (C4D1), after less than 7 weeks of nivolumab. Each patient's relapse followed autologous stem cell transplantation, and brentuximab vedotin exposure varied. This sample comprised peripheral blood mononuclear cells (PBMCs), obtained before the fourth cycle of nivolumab. These receptors were collected from a human donor with classical Hodgkin lymphoma.

The V gene is TRBV7-2, the J gene TRBJ2-7, with 7 bases matching TRBD1. The length of the CDR3 is 13 residues. The V segment lost 5 bases and the J segment 4 bases; nucleotides outside the gene matches: 5. Germline CDR1 is SGHTA and CDR2 is FQGNSA. The CDR3 loop is CASSLGQPYEQYF. CDR3 nucleotides: TGTGCCAGCAGCCTGGGACAGCCATACGAGCAGTACTTC.

The J gene is TRBJ2-7, the V gene TRBV6-1; 7 bases are a match to TRBD1. The CDR3 sequence is 13 residues long. Germline V gene data show CDR1 as MNHNS and CDR2 as SASEGT. The trim removed 8 bases at V and 4 bases at J, leaving 8 bases unmatched. CDR3 bases: TGTGCCAGCGCCCCTCTGGACAGGTACGAGCAGTACTTC. Translation: CASAPLDRYEQYF.

This clone has only a few counts. The chain has TRBV7-6 and TRBJ2-2; D is unresolved. This CDR3 comprises 14 residues. V was clipped by 1 base and J by 1 base, with 4 bases between them. The germline V gene has CDR1 SGHVS and CDR2 FNYEAQ. CDR3 nucleotides: TGTGCCAGCAGCTTAGAGTGGAACACCGGGGAGCTGTTTTTT. Its translation: CASSLEWNTGELFF.